These 4 T cell receptor beta chains originate from one sample sequenced in a study of T-cell reconstitution after alpha-beta-depleted transplantation in children. Unique molecular identifiers were incorporated when the TCRbeta library was constructed. TCRdb analysed the PCR reads with MiXCR anew, one entry per CDR3 protein. The sample has about 300,000 distinct CDR3 sequences; almost 8% are singletons. Study conclusions and caveats: Counts and diversity of T cells one year after transplant came mostly from newly produced T cells.

Antigens for these TCRs are unknown. The sequencing here drew on peripheral blood, taken 360 days after TCRalphabeta/CD19-depleted stem cell transplant. These receptors were collected from a female patient between 2 and 15 years old who had a stem cell transplant for Fanconi anemia, so the T cells may come from the graft donor.

This clonotype has a count of ten or more. The genes are TRBV20-1 and TRBJ2-1, with D maybe TRBD1 (5 bases). Germline V CDR1 and CDR2: DFQATT, SNEGSKA (reference sequence). V shed 3 bases and J shed 1 base, with 13 bases lying between them. This CDR3 has 15 amino acids. The CDR3, as DNA: TGCAGTGCTAGCCCTCGACAGAGTTCCTACAATGAGCAGTTCTTC. Protein product: CSASPRQSSYNEQFF.

In this sample, this clonotype turned up many times. V and J are TRBV6-5 and TRBJ2-3; D uncertain. Trimming left V 2 bases short and J 1 base short, with 10 bases between. The CDR3 is 15 amino acids. In germline, CDR1 is MNHEY, CDR2 SVGAGI. The CDR3 region is CASSYNPRGTDTQYF. The CDR3 coding sequence is TGTGCCAGCAGTTACAACCCTCGCGGCACAGATACGCAGTATTTT.

This chain joins TRBV30 and TRBJ2-7; D is uncertain. V lost 0 bases and J 2 bases, leaving 5 bases between the germline ends. The V gene's germline CDR1 is GTSNPN and CDR2 SVGIG (reference sequence). This CDR3 is built from 12 residues. CDR3 in amino acids: CAWSVIPYEQYF. The DNA of the CDR3 is TGTGCCTGGAGTGTAATTCCCTACGAGCAGTACTTC. Looking up the rest from reference TRBV30 and TRBJ2-7 gives the full variable domain: SQTIHQWPATLVQPVGSPLSLECTVEGTSNPNLYWYRQAAGRGLQLLFYSVGIGQISSEVPQNLSASRPQDRQFILSSKKLLLSDSGFYLCAWSVIPYEQYFGPGTRLTVT.

This clonotype was found many times. This sequence joins TRBV12-3 or TRBV12-4 and TRBJ1-1; the D gene is possibly TRBD1 (6 bases). Trimming pared 8 bases from V and 0 bases from J, leaving 19 bases between. This CDR3 is 16 amino acids long. The DNA for the CDR3 is TGTGCCAGCTCTCTAGGGGGTCTTCCTCTGAACACTGAAGCTTTCTTT. Amino acids: CASSLGGLPLNTEAFF.